What follows are 9 T cell receptor beta chains derived from one specimen sequenced in a study of CD8 T cells in Susac syndrome. Random hexamers served to reverse transcribe about 0.5 to 1 ug RNA. TCRdb recomputed calls from the immunoSEQ multiplex PCR reads with MiXCR, one row per CDR3 protein. The table shows fewer than 90,000 distinct CDR3 sequences, with under 95% occurring only once. Sequencing was performed on CD8+ T cells from PBMCs. The receptors were gathered from a human donor with Susac syndrome.

The gene calls are TRBV20-1 and TRBJ2-1; D unresolved. The germline CDR1 and CDR2 sequences are DFQATT and SNEGSKA (reference sequence). Trimming removed 1 base from V and 1 base from J, with 5 bases in between. The CDR3 is 13 amino acids. CDR3 in amino acids: CSARVLSYNEQFF. For the CDR3, the DNA is TGCAGTGCTAGAGTATTATCCTACAATGAGCAGTTCTTC.

The chain carries TRBV29-1 and TRBJ2-3, with 8 bases aligning to TRBD2. The CDR3 has 17 residues. Germline CDR1 SQVTM, CDR2 ANQGSEA. The junction had 8 bases not matched to a gene; V was cut back by 0 bases and J by 0 bases. CDR3: CSVEDSRAGDSTDTQYF. The CDR3, as DNA: TGCAGCGTTGAAGATAGCAGAGCGGGGGATAGCACAGATACGCAGTATTTT.

The rearrangement links TRBV9 to TRBJ1-1; perhaps TRBD1 as D (6 bases). Trimming took off 3 bases at V and 1 base at J, with 16 bases between the two ends. Looked up from germline, CDR1 is SGDLS and CDR2 is YYNGEE. The CDR3 runs to 16 residues. Written as DNA, the CDR3 is TGTGCCAGCAGCGCCCACACCAGGGGCGGGAACACTGAAGCTTTCTTT. It yields the protein CASSAHTRGGNTEAFF.

J is TRBJ1-4 and V is TRBV6-6; 9 nucleotides line up with TRBD1. Germline CDR1 reads MNHNY; CDR2 reads SVGAGI (reference sequence). Unmatched junction bases numbered 2, after V lost 0 bases and J lost 3 bases. The CDR3 totals 16 residues. The CDR3 sequence: CASSYSTGGPNEKLFF. The CDR3 nucleotides read TGTGCCAGCAGTTACTCAACAGGGGGCCCTAATGAAAAACTGTTTTTT.

CDR3 residues: CASSLGPNTGELFF. Here the CDR3 DNA reads TGTGCCAGCAGTTTAGGTCCTAACACCGGGGAGCTGTTTTTT. The chain recombines TRBV12-3 or TRBV12-4 with TRBJ2-2; D is ambiguous. Trimming removed 1 base at V and 2 bases at J, with 5 bases between. CDR3 length equals 14 residues.

V and J are TRBV21-1 and TRBJ2-2; the table's D call of TRBD1 was not tested on the DNA. TRBV21-1 is a listed pseudogene. This CDR3 has 16 residues. CDR3 coding DNA: TGTGCCAGCAGCAAAGGGGGGACAGGGAACACCGGGGAGCTGTTTTTT. Translation: CASSKGGTGNTGELFF.

CDR3 amino acids: CATSRDRVFGEQYF. In nucleotides, the CDR3 is TGTGCCACCAGCAGAGATCGAGTCTTTGGGGAGCAGTACTTC. This sequence joins TRBV15 and TRBJ2-7, with no clear D. Trimming left V 0 bases short and J 7 bases short, with 13 bases between. Germline CDR1 and CDR2: LNHNV and YYDKDF (reference sequence). There are 14 residues in the CDR3.

The V gene is TRBV7-9, the J gene TRBJ2-3, with D possibly TRBD1 on 5 matching bases. The CDR3 totals 16 residues. Germline values: CDR1 SEHNR, CDR2 FQNEAQ (reference sequence). V gave up 1 base and J gave up 2 bases, with 13 bases separating them. The CDR3 DNA is TGTGCCAGCAGCTTAGGCAGGGAAAGACCCACAGATACGCAGTATTTT. Protein: CASSLGRERPTDTQYF.

This rearrangement joins TRBV20-1 to TRBJ2-7; 14 bases fit TRBD2. The CDR3 is made up of 14 amino acids. The trim removed 5 bases at V and 5 bases at J, leaving 5 bases unmatched. CDR1 and CDR2 (germline): DFQATT, SNEGSKA (reference sequence). The CDR3 loop reads CSAGGTSGSDEQYF. CDR3 DNA sequence: TGCAGTGCTGGTGGGACTAGCGGGAGCGACGAGCAGTACTTC.